This T cell receptor beta chain was recovered during a study of sequential checkpoint blockade in melanoma. Sequenced by immunoSEQ multiplex PCR; TCRdb stores in-frame clones only, minus some. The sample consists of roughly 2,500 clones, approximately 16% of them appearing once. The treatment was: randomized to nivolumab then ipilimumab (arm A) or the reverse (arm B). Trimming took 4 bases from V and 0 from J, leaving 12 bases between them. Germline CDR1 is SGHNT and CDR2 is YENEEA. CDR3 length equals 16 residues. V and J are TRBV11-3 and TRBJ2-2, with D tentatively TRBD1 or TRBD2 (5 bases each). The sequence derives from a human donor with melanoma. The material sequenced was tumor tissue (inferred from file names), taken from a patient given nivolumab and ipilimumab in sequence. CDR3 DNA: TGTGCCAGCAGCTCTCTCCGGGGCCCGAACACCGGGGAGCTGTTTTTT. It specifies CASSSLRGPNTGELFF. Filled out from reference TRBV11-3 and TRBJ2-2, the complete variable domain reads EAGVVQSPRYKIIEKKQPVAFWCNPISGHNTLYWYLQNLGQGPELLIRYENEEAVDDSQLPKDRFSAERLKGVDSTLKIQPAELGDSAVYLCASSSLRGPNTGELFFGEGSRLTVL.